This T cell receptor beta chain was identified during a study of cytomegalovirus exposure and HLA in healthy donors. V gave up 7 bases and J gave up 1 base, with 14 bases separating them. CDR3 length equals 14 residues. CDR1 and CDR2 from the germline V gene are ENHRY and SYGVKD. Both 60 Vbeta primers and 13 Jbeta primers went into the PCR. Only in-frame clones appear in the TCRdb table, and some are missing; sequencing was by immunoSEQ multiplex PCR. This sample has about 130,000 clones, with 81% found just once. The sequence derives from a man between 18 and 35 years old in good health and CMV-seronegative. This chain links TRBV10-3 with TRBJ2-7, with D possibly being TRBD2 (6 bases). The specimen was PBMCs. CDR3: CAITDVGTSYEQYF. CDR3 nucleotides: TGTGCCATCACCGACGTGGGGACTTCCTACGAGCAGTACTTC.